This TCR beta chain stems from a study of blood T cell repertoires in COVID-19. The germline CDR1 and CDR2 sequences are SGHRS and YFSETQ. V lost 0 bases to trimming and J lost 7 bases; unmatched junction nucleotides: 12. The CDR3 extends over 17 amino acids. Individuals aged about 18 to 89 years were recruited from fewer than 30 US areas. In assigning cohorts, the study relied on participant-reported clinical history. Assay: immunoSEQ multiplex PCR; the TCRdb copy retains only in-frame clones and omits some. Of a few hundred thousand clones in the sample, 88% were seen once. The TCR was taken from a woman aged 55 to 70 in a cohort exposed to, infected with or recovered from COVID-19 (not recorded which). Material: PBMCs or T cells enriched from blood (not recorded which). The chain carries TRBV5-1 and TRBJ2-5, with 10 nucleotides matching TRBD1. The CDR3 bases are TGCGCCAGCAGCTTGGATCCCCCGGACAGGGGGAGTAGGACCCAGTACTTC. Translation gives CASSLDPPDRGSRTQYF. The full variable domain, with the rest looked up from reference TRBV5-1 and TRBJ2-5, is KAGVTQTPRYLIKTRGQQVTLSCSPISGHRSVSWYQQTPGQGLQFLFEYFSETQRNKGNFPGRFSGRQFSNSRSEMNVSTLELGDSALYLCASSLDPPDRGSRTQYFGPGTRLLVL.